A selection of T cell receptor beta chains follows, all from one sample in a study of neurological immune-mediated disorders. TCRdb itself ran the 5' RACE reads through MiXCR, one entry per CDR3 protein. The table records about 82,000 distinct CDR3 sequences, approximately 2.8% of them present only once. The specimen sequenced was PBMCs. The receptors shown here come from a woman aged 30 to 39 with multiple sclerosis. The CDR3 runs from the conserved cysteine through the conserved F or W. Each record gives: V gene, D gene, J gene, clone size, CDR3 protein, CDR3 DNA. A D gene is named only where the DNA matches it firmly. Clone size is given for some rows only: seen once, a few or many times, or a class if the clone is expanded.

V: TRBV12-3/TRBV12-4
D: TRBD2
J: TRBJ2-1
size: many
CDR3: CASSFPSLAGYNEQFF
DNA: TGTGCCAGCAGTTTTCCCTCACTAGCGGGCTACAATGAGCAGTTCTTC

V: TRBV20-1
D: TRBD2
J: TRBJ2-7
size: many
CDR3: CSAALAGGAYEQYF
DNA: TGCAGTGCTGCCTTAGCGGGAGGTGCATACGAGCAGTACTTC

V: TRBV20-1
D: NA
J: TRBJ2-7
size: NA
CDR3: CSNVLGTSYEQYF
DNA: TGCAGTAACGTCTTGGGGACCTCCTACGAGCAGTACTTC

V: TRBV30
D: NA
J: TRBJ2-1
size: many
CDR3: CAWSVQNEQFF
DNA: TGTGCCTGGAGTGTACAAAATGAGCAGTTCTTC

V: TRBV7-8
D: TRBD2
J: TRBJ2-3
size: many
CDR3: CASSPSWSGMFTDTQYF
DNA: TGTGCCAGCAGCCCATCTTGGAGCGGGATGTTCACAGATACGCAGTATTTT

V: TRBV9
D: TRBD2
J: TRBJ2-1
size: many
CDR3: CASSVVRGDEQFF
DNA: TGTGCCAGCAGCGTCGTCCGGGGGGATGAGCAGTTCTTC

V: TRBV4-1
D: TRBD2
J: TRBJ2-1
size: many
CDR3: CASSQETGLAGDAGNEQFF
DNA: TGCGCCAGCAGCCAGGAAACGGGACTAGCGGGAGACGCGGGAAATGAGCAGTTCTTC

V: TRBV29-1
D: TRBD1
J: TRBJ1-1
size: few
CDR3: CSVSGTGEAFF
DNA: TGCAGCGTATCCGGGACAGGGGAAGCTTTCTTT

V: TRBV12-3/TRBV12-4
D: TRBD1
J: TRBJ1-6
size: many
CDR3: CASSRGTGEARSPLHF
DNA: TGTGCCAGCAGTCGGGGGACAGGGGAGGCCCGGTCACCCCTCCACTTT

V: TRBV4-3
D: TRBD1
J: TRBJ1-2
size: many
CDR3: CASSPGTGIRGYTF
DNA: TGCGCCAGCAGCCCTGGGACAGGGATTCGGGGCTACACCTTC

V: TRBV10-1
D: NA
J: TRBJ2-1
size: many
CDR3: CASSESRDTRYNEQFF
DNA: TGCGCCAGCAGTGAGTCCCGGGACACACGTTATAATGAGCAGTTCTTC

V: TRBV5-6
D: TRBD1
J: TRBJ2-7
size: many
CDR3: CASSAGTGSYEQYF
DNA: TGTGCCAGCAGCGCCGGGACAGGGTCGTACGAGCAGTACTTC

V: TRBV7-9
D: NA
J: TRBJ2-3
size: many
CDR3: CASSFRLGRDTQYF
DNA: TGTGCCAGCAGCTTTAGACTTGGGCGGGATACGCAGTATTTT

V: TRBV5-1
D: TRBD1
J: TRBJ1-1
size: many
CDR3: CASSFGGTGVGEAFF
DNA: TGCGCCAGCAGCTTTGGGGGCACAGGGGTTGGTGAAGCTTTCTTT

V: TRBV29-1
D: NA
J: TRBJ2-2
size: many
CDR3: CSVEVWQAGGTGELFF
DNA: TGCAGCGTTGAAGTTTGGCAAGCCGGGGGCACCGGGGAGCTGTTTTTT

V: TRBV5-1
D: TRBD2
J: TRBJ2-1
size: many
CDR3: CASSFRTSDNEQFF
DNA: TGCGCCAGCAGCTTTCGGACTAGCGACAATGAGCAGTTCTTC

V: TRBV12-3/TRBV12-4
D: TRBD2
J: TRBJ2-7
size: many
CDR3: CASSLAGGPHEQYF
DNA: TGTGCCAGCAGCTTAGCGGGAGGGCCCCACGAGCAGTACTTC

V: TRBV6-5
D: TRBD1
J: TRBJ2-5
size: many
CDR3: CASRETGGWETQYF
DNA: TGTGCCAGCAGGGAAACAGGGGGCTGGGAGACCCAGTACTTC

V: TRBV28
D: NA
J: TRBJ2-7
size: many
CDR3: CASSFSGGVGYEQYF
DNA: TGTGCCAGCAGTTTTAGCGGCGGGGTAGGGTACGAGCAGTACTTC

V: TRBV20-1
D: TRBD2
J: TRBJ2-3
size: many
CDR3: CSATPADSGRGTDTQYF
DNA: TGCAGTGCTACGCCCGCGGATAGCGGGAGGGGTACAGATACGCAGTATTTT

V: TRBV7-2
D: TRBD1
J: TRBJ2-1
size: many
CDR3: CASSLGTGGLRIRNEQFF
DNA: TGTGCCAGCAGCCTCGGGACAGGGGGCCTTCGCATCCGCAATGAGCAGTTCTTC

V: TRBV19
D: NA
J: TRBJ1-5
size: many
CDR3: CASGPTGLNQPQHF
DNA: TGTGCCAGTGGCCCCACAGGGCTCAATCAGCCCCAGCATTTT

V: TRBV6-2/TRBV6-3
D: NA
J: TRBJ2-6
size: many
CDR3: CASSYENFLGANVLTF
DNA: TGTGCCAGCAGTTACGAGAACTTTTTAGGGGCCAACGTCCTGACTTTC

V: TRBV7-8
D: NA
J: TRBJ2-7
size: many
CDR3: CASSFFNYEQYF
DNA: TGTGCCAGCAGCTTTTTCAACTACGAGCAGTACTTC

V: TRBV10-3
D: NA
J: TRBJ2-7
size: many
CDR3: CASGGQVTYEQYF
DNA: TGTGCCAGCGGGGGACAGGTCACCTACGAGCAGTACTTC

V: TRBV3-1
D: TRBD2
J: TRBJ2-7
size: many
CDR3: CASSTGLAGHDREQYF
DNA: TGTGCCAGCAGCACGGGACTAGCGGGCCATGATCGAGAGCAGTACTTC

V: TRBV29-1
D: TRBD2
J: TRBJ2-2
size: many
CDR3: CSVTGTSGPPFGELFF
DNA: TGCAGCGTTACGGGGACTAGCGGGCCCCCCTTCGGGGAGCTGTTTTTT

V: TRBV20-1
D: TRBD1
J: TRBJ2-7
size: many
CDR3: CSARGDREYEQYF
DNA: TGCAGTGCTAGGGGGGACAGGGAGTACGAGCAGTACTTC

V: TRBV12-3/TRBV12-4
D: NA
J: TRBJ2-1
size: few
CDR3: CASSLDYAGQIYNEQFF
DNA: TGTGCCAGCAGTTTAGACTATGCGGGTCAAATTTACAATGAGCAGTTCTTC

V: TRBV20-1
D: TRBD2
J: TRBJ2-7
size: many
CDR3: CSATSGYEQYF
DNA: TGCAGCGCGACTAGCGGCTACGAGCAGTACTTC

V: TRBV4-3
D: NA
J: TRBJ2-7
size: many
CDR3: CASSQDTGHEQYF
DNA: TGCGCCAGCAGCCAAGACACGGGTCACGAGCAGTACTTC

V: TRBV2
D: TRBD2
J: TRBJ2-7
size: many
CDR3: CASRTSGKYEQYF
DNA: TGTGCCAGCAGGACTAGCGGGAAGTACGAGCAGTACTTC

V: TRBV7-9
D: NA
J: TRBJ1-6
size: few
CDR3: CASSSGGSNNSPLHF
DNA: TGTGCCAGCAGCTCCGGAGGCAGTAATAATTCACCCCTCCACTTT

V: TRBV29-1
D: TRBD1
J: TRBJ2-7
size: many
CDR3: CSVEGTDPRQYF
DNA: TGCAGCGTTGAGGGGACAGACCCAAGACAGTACTTC

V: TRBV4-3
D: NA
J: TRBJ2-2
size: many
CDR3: CASSQAPGQGNTGELFF
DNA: TGCGCCAGCAGCCAGGCCCCCGGGCAGGGAAATACCGGGGAGCTGTTTTTT

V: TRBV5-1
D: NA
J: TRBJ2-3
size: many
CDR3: CASSLAWASTDTQYF
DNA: TGCGCCAGCAGCTTGGCCTGGGCGAGCACAGATACGCAGTATTTT

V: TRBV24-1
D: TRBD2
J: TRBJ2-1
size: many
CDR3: CATSDLQGSGRNNEQFF
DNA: TGTGCCACCAGTGATTTGCAGGGTAGCGGGAGAAATAATGAGCAGTTCTTC

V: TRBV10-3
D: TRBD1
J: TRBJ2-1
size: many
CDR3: CAISGRDSSNEQFF
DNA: TGTGCCATCAGTGGAAGGGACAGCAGTAATGAGCAGTTCTTC

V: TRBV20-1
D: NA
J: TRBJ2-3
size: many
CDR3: CSAPRAGITSTDTQYF
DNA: TGCAGTGCTCCCAGGGCCGGGATCACTAGCACAGATACGCAGTATTTT

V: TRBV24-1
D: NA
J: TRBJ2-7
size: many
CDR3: CATSDSTWTRLYEQYF
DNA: TGTGCCACCAGTGACTCGACATGGACCCGATTATACGAGCAGTACTTC

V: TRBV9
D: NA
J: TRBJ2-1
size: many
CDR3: CASSNAGASYNEQFF
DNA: TGTGCCAGCAGCAACGCGGGGGCCTCCTACAATGAGCAGTTCTTC

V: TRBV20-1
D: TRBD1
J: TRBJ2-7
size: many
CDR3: CSASETGVLADTYEQYF
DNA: TGCAGTGCTAGCGAGACAGGGGTCCTAGCCGATACCTACGAGCAGTACTTC

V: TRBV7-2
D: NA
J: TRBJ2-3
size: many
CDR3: CASSLVFTDTQYF
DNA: TGTGCCAGCAGCTTAGTTTTCACAGATACGCAGTATTTT

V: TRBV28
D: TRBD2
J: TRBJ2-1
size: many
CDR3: CASSPTSGRAGEQFF
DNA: TGTGCCAGCAGTCCGACTAGCGGGAGGGCGGGGGAGCAGTTCTTC

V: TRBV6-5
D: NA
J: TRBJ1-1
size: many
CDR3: CASSYSAAQNTEAFF
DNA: TGTGCCAGCAGTTATTCGGCAGCCCAGAACACTGAAGCTTTCTTT